The clone carrying this T cell receptor (beta chain) has more than one count but fewer than ten. The target antigen is unknown. This sample is drawn from a study of T-cell reconstitution after alpha-beta-depleted transplantation in children. Germline V gives CDR1 SGHVS, CDR2 FNYEAQ. This CDR3 has 17 residues. V shed 3 bases and J 5 bases; nucleotides not matched to a gene: 8. Preparation of the TCRbeta library used unique molecular identifiers. TCRdb redid the calling of the PCR reads with MiXCR, one entry per CDR3 protein. The sample includes 700,000 to 850,000 distinct CDR3 sequences, approximately 15% seen only once; the top ten take about 4.6%. Whole-study results and caveats: A year post-transplant, T-cell counts and diversity derived mostly from newly produced T cells.

The source material was PBMCs, mostly from graft donor cells, sampled 360 days after TCRalphabeta/CD19-depleted stem cell transplant. The chain couples TRBV7-6 to TRBJ2-1, with TRBD2 matching 12 bases. The sequence was obtained from a male patient between 5 and 17 years old who had a stem cell transplant for acute lymphoblastic leukemia, so the T cells may come from the graft donor. CDR3 amino acids: CASSFPRLAGEDNEQFF. CDR3 DNA sequence: TGTGCCAGCAGCTTCCCACGACTAGCGGGAGAAGACAATGAGCAGTTCTTC.